Detailed here is one T cell receptor (beta chain). V lost 5 bases and J lost 6; bases outside the gene matches: 16. The CDR3 runs 20 residues. Germline CDR1 and CDR2: SGHVS and FNYEAQ. The source of the sample is a study of kidney transplant recipient with SARS-CoV-2 infection. TCRdb independently ran MiXCR on the reads; one entry per CDR3 protein. The table includes roughly 230,000 distinct CDR3 sequences, around 30% detected once. The sequence was collected from a male patient aged 25 to 39 who had COVID-19 and was a kidney transplant recipient. Some T cells may have originated in the graft donor. The chain joins TRBV7-6 to TRBJ2-1; 16 bases line up with TRBD2. Sequences were derived from a blood sample, sampled at baseline and on day 111 from a kidney transplant recipient. The CDR3 spells CASSRAPGLAGGGPRNEQFF. The CDR3 coding sequence is TGTGCCAGCAGCCGAGCCCCGGGACTAGCGGGAGGGGGGCCGCGCAATGAGCAGTTCTTC.